The rows below give T cell receptor beta chains drawn from one sample of a study of OX40 agonist ivuxolimab in advanced cancers. The method was immunoSEQ multiplex PCR; TCRdb's version includes in-frame clones alone and lacks a portion of them. The table lists fewer than 80,000 clones, approximately 83% of them singletons. Sequenced material: CD4+ or CD8+ T cells sorted from blood, taken in a trial of the OX40 agonist ivuxolimab. These receptors were collected from an adult with an advanced solid tumor such as melanoma, head and neck, liver or kidney cancer. Both conserved end residues are part of each CDR3. A D gene is named only where the DNA matches it firmly. Expanded clones get a size class; other rows say once, few or many, or leave the size out.

v_gene,j_gene,abundance,d_gene,CDR3nt,CDR3aa
TRBV7-9,TRBJ2-3,-,-,TGTGCCAGCAGCCGGTCAGATACGCAGTATTTT,CASSRSDTQYF
TRBV5-6,TRBJ1-4,-,-,TGTGCCAGCAGCTTGTGGGGAGAGGGGGAAAAACTGTTTTTT,CASSLWGEGEKLFF
TRBV30,TRBJ2-2,-,-,TGTGCTTCGAGGGCCCCATCCACCGGGGAGCTGTTTTTT,CASRAPSTGELFF
TRBV6-1,TRBJ1-2,once,-,TGTGCCAGCAGTGAATCGGGAAACTATGGCTACACCTTC,CASSESGNYGYTF
TRBV6-1,TRBJ2-1,-,-,TGTGCCAGCAGTGAGCATGCTGGAAACTCGGGACACCTCAATGAGCAGTTCTTC,CASSEHAGNSGHLNEQFF
TRBV5-1,TRBJ1-1,-,TRBD1,TGCGCCAGCAGCTTGGAGTGGACAGGGAATGAAGCTTTCTTT,CASSLEWTGNEAFF
TRBV9,TRBJ1-1,-,-,TGTGCCAGCAGCGCCAGGGGTGCTGAAGCTTTCTTT,CASSARGAEAFF
TRBV19,TRBJ2-7,-,-,TGTGCCAGTAGAGCCGGGCCAAGCTCCTACGAGCAGTACTTC,CASRAGPSSYEQYF
TRBV7-8,TRBJ2-3,-,TRBD2,TGTGCCAGCAGCTTCATTCTAGCGGGAGATCAAGATACGCAGTATTTT,CASSFILAGDQDTQYF
TRBV10-3,TRBJ2-3,-,-,TGTGCCATCAGTGAGTCCAACCCTAGCACAGATACGCAGTATTTT,CAISESNPSTDTQYF
TRBV5-1,TRBJ1-2,-,TRBD1,TGCGCCAGCAGCTTGGCCGGACAGGGAGCGTATGGCTACACCTTC,CASSLAGQGAYGYTF
TRBV19,TRBJ2-1,-,TRBD2,TGTGCCAGTAGTATAGCTCTAGCGGGTCACAATGAGCAGTTCTTC,CASSIALAGHNEQFF
TRBV29-1,TRBJ1-2,-,TRBD1,TGCAGCGTACAACAGGGGGCGTATGGCTACACCTTC,CSVQQGAYGYTF
TRBV12-5,TRBJ1-2,-,TRBD1,TGTGCTAGTGGTTTGGATCCCGGGACAGGGTTACTCTATGGCTACACCTTC,CASGLDPGTGLLYGYTF
TRBV5-6,TRBJ2-5,-,TRBD2,TGTGCCAGCAGCTCCCCGACTAGCGGCTACGCGGGGGAGACCCAGTACTTC,CASSSPTSGYAGETQYF
TRBV9,TRBJ2-7,-,-,TGTGCCAGCAGCCCGACTCCCCAGAGCTCCTACGAGCAGTACTTC,CASSPTPQSSYEQYF
TRBV4-3,TRBJ2-7,-,-,TGCGCCAGCAGCCAAGAGGTCGGGGCCTCCTACGAGCAGTACTTC,CASSQEVGASYEQYF
TRBV6-5,TRBJ1-1,-,-,TGTGCCAGCAGTTACTCGAATACGGGAGAAGCTTTCTTT,CASSYSNTGEAFF
TRBV6-5,TRBJ1-1,-,-,TGTGCCAGCAGTGGGAGGGGGGTGAACACTGAAGCTTTCTTT,CASSGRGVNTEAFF
TRBV5-1,TRBJ2-3,once,TRBD2,TGCGCCAGCAGCTTGGGGTTTAGCGGGGGACCTAGCACAGATACGCAGTATTTT,CASSLGFSGGPSTDTQYF
TRBV11-3,TRBJ2-1,-,TRBD2,TGTGCCAGCAGCCGCAGACTAGCGGGGGCCTACAATGAGCAGTTCTTC,CASSRRLAGAYNEQFF
TRBV27,TRBJ2-1,-,-,TGTGCCAGCAGTTTAAACTTTCCGTACAATGAGCAGTTCTTC,CASSLNFPYNEQFF
TRBV7-6,TRBJ2-7,-,-,TGTGCCAGCAGCTTAGGCTCCCTGGCATCCTACGAGCAGTACTTC,CASSLGSLASYEQYF
TRBV6-6,TRBJ1-3,once,-,TGTGCCACCACTGGGGACGTCACTTTTTTT,CATTGDVTFF
TRBV2,TRBJ2-7,-,TRBD1,TGTGCCAGCAGGGACAGGGGGCTCCTCCTCTCCTACGAGCAGTACTTC,CASRDRGLLLSYEQYF